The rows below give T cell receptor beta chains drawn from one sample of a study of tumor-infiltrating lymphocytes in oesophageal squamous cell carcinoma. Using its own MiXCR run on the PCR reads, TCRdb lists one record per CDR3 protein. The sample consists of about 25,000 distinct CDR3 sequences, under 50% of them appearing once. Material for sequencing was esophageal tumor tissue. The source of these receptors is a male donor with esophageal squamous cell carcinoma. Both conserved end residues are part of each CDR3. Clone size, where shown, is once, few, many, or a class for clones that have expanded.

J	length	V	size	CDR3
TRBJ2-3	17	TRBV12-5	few	CASGLVLAGGRTDTQYF
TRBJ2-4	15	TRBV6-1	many	CASRAGTLAKNIQYF
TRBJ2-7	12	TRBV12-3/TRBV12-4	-	CASSSGQTAPYF
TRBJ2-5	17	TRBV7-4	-	CASSLRYGDNHQETQYF
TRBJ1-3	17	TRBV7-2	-	CASSLVARFSHGNTIYF
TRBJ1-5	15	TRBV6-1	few	CASRDPGGRNQPQHF
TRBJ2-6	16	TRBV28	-	CASSISGDSGANVLTF
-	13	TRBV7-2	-	CASSRDRDNEQFF
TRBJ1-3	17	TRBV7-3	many	CASRNAPDRGTGNTIYF
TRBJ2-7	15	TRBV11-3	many	CASSLGGQSTYEQYF
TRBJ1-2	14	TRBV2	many	CASSRQGSNYGYTF
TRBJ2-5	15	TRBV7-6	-	CASSLRTSGEETQYF
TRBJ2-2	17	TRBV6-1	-	CASSYRPPGHLTGELFF
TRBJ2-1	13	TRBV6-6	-	CASSYSPNYYQFF
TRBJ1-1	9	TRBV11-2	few	CAVGRGPFF
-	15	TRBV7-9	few	CASSLGYGRGYEQYF
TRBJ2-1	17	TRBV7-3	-	CASSSRGNLGSYNEQFF
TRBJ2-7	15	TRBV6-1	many	CASSHRQIYNSPLHF
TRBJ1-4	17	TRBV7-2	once	CASSPMTGLTTNEKLFF
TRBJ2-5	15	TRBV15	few	CATARGEREVETQYF
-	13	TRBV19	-	CASTETGDHEQFF
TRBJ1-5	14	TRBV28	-	CASTSFGGGQPQHF
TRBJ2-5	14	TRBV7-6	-	CASSSQGPKETQYF
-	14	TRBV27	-	CASSLGQVPNEQFF
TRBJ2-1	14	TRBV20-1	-	CSATRDRGGDEQFF
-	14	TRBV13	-	CASSLKVGSHEQYF